This section outlines one T cell receptor beta chain sequence together with its context. The antigen remains unidentified. This record belongs to a study of T cell repertoires in cytomegalovirus infection. Study at large: The study used recently identified HLA-C-restricted and well-studied HLA-B-restricted CMV epitopes. Shared public TCR beta signatures pointed to both CMV infection and a matching HLA type.

TCRdb processed the reads anew with MiXCR; each CDR3 protein has one entry. The sample includes approximately 24,000 distinct CDR3 sequences, 22% of them seen just once. General study results and limits: Cumulative frequency (of public TCR beta family members) identified carriers of CMV plus the relevant HLA. Clonotypes of TCR beta that were HLA-C-restricted and CMV-specific dominated the ex vivo response.

Sequencing was performed on CD8+ T cells from cultured PBMCs, taken from culture after CMV antigen stimulation. The sequence was collected from a human donor in good health (CMV status not recorded). Some clones in this sample may be carry-over from other donors' samples.

The CDR3 DNA sequence: TGCGCCAGCAGAGAGGGAACGGGCGGCTACACCTTC. Amino acid sequence: CASREGTGGYTF. This sequence joins TRBV5-1 and TRBJ1-2; D gene unclear. CDR3 length: 12 amino acids. Between the trimmed V and J ends, which lost 5 bases and 8 bases, there was a span of 13 bases. Germline-derived CDR1 and CDR2 are SGHRS and YFSETQ.